This T cell receptor beta chain was captured in a study of vaccination effects on CD4 cells after COVID-19. In regard to this clone: The antigen is not known.

Clones were read by immunoSEQ multiplex PCR, and TCRdb kept only the in-frame ones, dropping some. The sample records roughly 63,000 clones, approximately 71% being singletons. Antigen-specific CD4+ T cells expanded by the ViraFEST assay with viral peptide pools were then sequenced. Upon completion of about ten days in culture, CD4+ T cells were isolated. Vaccinees lacked prior SARS-CoV-2 infection and tested negative for nucleocapsid antibodies. Around 2.2 million PBMC per well received 10 IU/ml IL-2 and about 10 ug/ml peptides in culture. The clonotype was recovered from a human donor who received a COVID-19 vaccine. This material consisted of CD4+ T cells from PBMCs cultured with HCoV-OC43 spike peptides, taken before COVID-19 vaccination. Subset noted: HCoV-OC43 spike overlapping peptide pool stimulation.

The chain's CDR3 is CASSQGSTNEKLFF. CDR3 DNA sequence: TGTGCCAGCTCTCAGGGTTCAACTAATGAAAAACTGTTTTTT. This chain joins TRBV18 and TRBJ1-4; a weak D match, TRBD1 (5 bases). Trimming shortened V by 6 bases and J by 0 bases, and 8 bases separated the two germline ends. The germline V gene encodes CDR1 KGHSH and CDR2 LQKENI. The length of the CDR3 is 14 residues.